One and the same sample provided the 18 T cell receptor beta chains below, sequenced in a study of CD8+CD57+ T cells in acquired aplastic anemia. All patients picked for sequencing had shown, by flow cytometry, an expansion of CD8+CD57+ cells. Genomic DNA provided the template from which TCR beta VDJ and CDR3 profiles were obtained. TCRdb reanalysed the reads using MiXCR and keeps one entry per CDR3 protein. The table has 250,000 or so distinct CDR3 sequences, about 44% seen once. Sequencing input: sorted CD4+, CD8+, or CD8+CD57+ T cells (not recorded which) from PBMCs. Receptor source: a human donor with aplastic anemia.

The chain joins TRBV7-2 to TRBJ2-7; D remains ambiguous. The CDR3 covers 13 residues. V was pared by 5 bases and J by 1 base, with 9 bases between. CDR1 SGHTA and CDR2 FQGNSA come from the germline V gene. The CDR3: CASSPTESYEQYF. The CDR3 bases are TGTGCCAGCAGCCCAACAGAATCCTACGAGCAGTACTTC.

This clonotype turned up a few times. The chain recombines TRBV27 with TRBJ2-7, with D possibly being TRBD1 or TRBD2 (5 bases each). Germline-derived CDR1 and CDR2 are MNHEY and SMNVEV (reference sequence). Trimming took off 0 bases at V and 4 bases at J, with 10 bases between the two ends. The CDR3 contains 14 residues. CDR3 protein: CASSLSGTVYEQYF. For the CDR3, the DNA is TGTGCCAGCAGTTTATCGGGGACGGTATACGAGCAGTACTTC.

The chain recombines TRBV20-1 with TRBJ1-1, with 7 bases that match TRBD1. Germline V CDR1 and CDR2: DFQATT, SNEGSKA (reference sequence). This CDR3 has 13 amino acids. V lost 6 bases to trimming and J lost 1 base; unmatched junction nucleotides: 5. The CDR3 sequence: CSARQGSNTEAFF. CDR3 bases: TGCAGTGCCCGACAGGGCTCGAACACTGAAGCTTTCTTT.

In this sample, this clonotype turned up many times. The genes are TRBV20-1 and TRBJ2-1, with 8 positions matching TRBD2. Germline V gene data show CDR1 as DFQATT and CDR2 as SNEGSKA (reference sequence). This CDR3 region has 15 residues. The junction had 8 bases not matched to a gene; V was cut back by 1 base and J by 6 bases. DNA of the CDR3: TGCAGTGCTAGAGGGGGAAGCGGGAGAGGCAATGAGCAGTTCTTC. It translates to CSARGGSGRGNEQFF.

The chain employs TRBV24-1 and TRBJ2-7; D may be TRBD2 (5 bases). Per germline, CDR1 KGHDR and CDR2 SFDVKD. The V end was cut by 5 bases, the J end by 4 bases, with 14 bases between. The CDR3 runs 14 residues. CDR3 DNA sequence: TGTGCCACCAGTGGACCGGGAAACGCTTACGAGCAGTACTTC. Amino acid sequence: CATSGPGNAYEQYF.

The chain recombines TRBV7-6 with TRBJ2-7; D is uncertain. V lost 0 bases and J 5 bases, leaving 11 bases between the germline ends. CDR1 and CDR2 from the germline V gene are SGHVS and FNYEAQ. This CDR3 spans 14 amino acids. The CDR3 bases are TGTGCCAGCAGCTTAGCTGGAGCTAGGGACGAGCAGTACTTC. Protein product: CASSLAGARDEQYF. Drawing the rest from reference TRBV7-6 and TRBJ2-7, the complete variable domain is GAGVSQSPRYKVTKRGQDVALRCDPISGHVSLYWYRQALGQGPEFLTYFNYEAQQDKSGLPNDRFSAERPEGSISTLTIQRTEQRDSAMYRCASSLAGARDEQYFGPGTRLTVT.

This clonotype was detected a few times. The chain is built from TRBV28 and TRBJ1-1, with a tentative D call TRBD1 (5 bases). The CDR3 contains 15 residues. Germline V gives CDR1 MDHEN, CDR2 SYDVKM. The V end lost 5 bases, the J end lost 5 bases, and 18 bases lay between the germline ends. CDR3 sequence reads: CASSPTGGRKTEAFF. CDR3 bases: TGTGCCAGCAGTCCCACCGGGGGGAGGAAAACTGAAGCTTTCTTT.

Details on this clonotype: A much larger clone is a single base away; this may be a read error. The genes are TRBV7-9 and TRBJ2-2, with a tentative D call TRBD2 (5 bases). Looked up from germline, CDR1 is SEHNR and CDR2 is FQNEAQ (reference sequence). This CDR3 has 17 amino acids. Trimming shortened V by 4 bases and J by 1 base, and 16 bases separated the two germline ends. CDR3 in DNA: TGTGCCAGCAGCTCCCCACGGACTCGCCGGAACACCGGGGAGCTGTTTTTT. It specifies CASSSPRTRRNTGELFF.

This clonotype was observed a single time. The chain employs TRBV2 and TRBJ2-7; 7 nucleotides match TRBD2. The CDR3 extends over 16 amino acids. Germline CDR1 is SNHLY and CDR2 is FYNNEI. The junction had 13 bases not matched to a gene; V was cut back by 2 bases and J by 6 bases. CDR3 sequence: CASSERTSGTNGEQYF. The DNA of the CDR3 is TGTGCCAGCAGTGAAAGAACAAGCGGGACCAACGGCGAGCAGTACTTC. The full variable domain, its missing parts supplied by reference TRBV2 and TRBJ2-7, is EPEVTQTPSHQVTQMGQEVILRCVPISNHLYFYWYRQILGQKVEFLVSFYNNEISEKSEIFDDQFSVERPDGSNFTLKIRSTKLEDSAMYFCASSERTSGTNGEQYFGPGTRLTVT.

This clonotype has a count of ten or more. The DNA of the CDR3 is TGTGCCAGCAGCTATGGGGGTGAGTTTTTCTTT. It specifies CASSYGGEFFF. The chain uses TRBV9 and TRBJ1-1, with D tentatively TRBD1 (5 bases). From germline, CDR1 is SGDLS and CDR2 YYNGEE. The CDR3 length is 11 residues. With 4 bases removed from V and 13 bases from J, the gap between germline ends came to 14 bases. Supplemented by reference TRBV9 and TRBJ1-1, the full variable domain reads DSGVTQTPKHLITATGQRVTLRCSPRSGDLSVYWYQQSLDQGLQFLIQYYNGEERAKGNILERFSAQQFPDLHSELNLSSLELGDSALYFCASSYGGEFFFGQGTRLTVV.

V usage is TRBV4-2 and J usage is TRBJ1-5; TRBD1 is a possible D gene (5 bases). Trimming shortened V by 4 bases and J by 2 bases, and 15 bases separated the two germline ends. CDR3 size: 16 residues. Germline loops: CDR1 LGHNA, CDR2 YNFKEQ. CDR3 bases: TGTGCCAGCAGCCCGTATCAGGGAGCGGGCAATCAGCCCCAGCATTTT. This codes for CASSPYQGAGNQPQHF.

This clonotype appeared many times. J is TRBJ2-5 and V is TRBV9; D unclear. Germline V lookup: CDR1 SGDLS, CDR2 YYNGEE. Trimming shortened V by 3 bases and J by 0 bases, and 9 bases separated the two germline ends. The CDR3 has 14 amino acids. In DNA form, the CDR3 reads TGTGCCAGCAGCGCGGACGATTACCAAGAGACCCAGTACTTC. The encoded protein is CASSADDYQETQYF.

A note on this clonotype: This may stem from a read error, because a much larger clone lies one nucleotide away. Since no conserved phenylalanine or tryptophan closes the CDR3, a read error is the likely cause. V is TRBV4-3 and J is TRBJ2-7; 7 bases fit TRBD1. This CDR3 comprises 16 residues. V was clipped by 6 bases and J by 1 base; unmatched bases: 12. Germline-derived CDR1 and CDR2 are LGHNA and YSLEER. CDR3 DNA: TGCGCCAGCAGAGATGAGAAGGGACAGTTTTCCTACGAGCAGTACCTC. Residues: CASRDEKGQFSYEQYL.

Regarding this clonotype: A much larger clonotype is one base distant, so this may be a read error. V and J are TRBV14 and TRBJ2-7; 10 nucleotides align to TRBD2. CDR1 and CDR2 from the germline V gene are SGHDN and FVKESK. The CDR3 consists of 15 residues. This CDR3 is CASSPGLAEGYEQNF. CDR3 bases: TGTGCCAGCAGTCCAGGACTAGCGGAGGGCTACGAGCAGAACTTC.

This clonotype was found many times. V gene TRBV15 combines with J gene TRBJ1-2; D is unclear. The V end lost 0 bases, the J end lost 8 bases, and 16 bases lay between the germline ends. The CDR3 totals 15 residues. CDR1 LNHNV and CDR2 YYDKDF come from the germline V gene (reference sequence). The chain's CDR3 is CATSRDGNGPGGYTF. The CDR3 DNA reads as TGTGCCACCAGCAGAGATGGTAACGGGCCGGGGGGCTACACCTTC.

This chain joins TRBV30 and TRBJ2-5; D is possibly TRBD2 (5 bases). V lost 1 base and J 4 bases, leaving 10 bases between the germline ends. This CDR3 has 13 amino acids. CDR1 and CDR2 from the germline V gene are GTSNPN and SVGIG (reference sequence). CDR3 amino acids: CAWSGELGETQYF. CDR3 DNA sequence: TGTGCCTGGAGTGGGGAGCTTGGAGAGACCCAGTACTTC.

There are a few counts of this clonotype. The V call is TRBV24-1, the J call TRBJ1-6; D call uncertain. The V gene lost 3 bases and the J gene lost 7 bases, with 15 bases spanning the gap. This CDR3 region has 16 residues. CDR1 is KGHDR, CDR2 SFDVKD, per germline. In DNA, the CDR3 is TGTGCCACCAGTGATCGGGAGGGTCCCAGGAATTCACCCCTCCACTTT. Translated: CATSDREGPRNSPLHF.

A remark on this clonotype: Here the CDR3 omits its conserved ending phenylalanine or tryptophan, so a read error is the likely source. The DNA is omitted, as the CDR3 cannot be located on it reliably, and the CDR3 follows TCRdb's listing. The V call is TRBV30, the J call TRBJ2-1. The CDR3 is 12 amino acids in total, end residues counted. In germline, CDR1 is GTSNPN, CDR2 SVGIG (reference sequence). The CDR3 region is CAWGEVSSSYLP.